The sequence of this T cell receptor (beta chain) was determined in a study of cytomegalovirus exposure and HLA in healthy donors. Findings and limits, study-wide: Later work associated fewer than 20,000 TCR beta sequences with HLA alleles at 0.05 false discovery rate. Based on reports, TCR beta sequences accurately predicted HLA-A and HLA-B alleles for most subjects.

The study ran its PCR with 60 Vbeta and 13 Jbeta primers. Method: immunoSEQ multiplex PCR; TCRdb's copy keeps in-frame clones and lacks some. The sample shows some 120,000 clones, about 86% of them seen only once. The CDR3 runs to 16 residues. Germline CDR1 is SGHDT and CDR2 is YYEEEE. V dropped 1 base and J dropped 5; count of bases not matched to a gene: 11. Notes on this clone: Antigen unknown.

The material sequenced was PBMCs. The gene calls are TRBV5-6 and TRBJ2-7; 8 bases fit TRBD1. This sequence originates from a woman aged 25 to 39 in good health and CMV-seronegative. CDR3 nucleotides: TGTGCCAGCAGCTTGTTATCGACAGGGGATTTGGACGAGCAGTACTTC. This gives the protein CASSLLSTGDLDEQYF.